This passage covers 31 T cell receptor beta chains from one sample sequenced in a study of T cells after yellow fever vaccination. TCRdb re-analysed the 5' RACE reads in MiXCR, keeping a single row per CDR3 protein. The sample has 9,500 to 15,000 distinct CDR3 sequences; approximately 5.3% are singletons. The sample was PBMCs, either bulk or a sorted T-cell subset (CD4+, CD8+, memory, or dextramer-sorted; not recorded which), taken on the day of the yellow fever booster vaccination. The receptor set was obtained from a man aged 25-45 years who received the YFV17D yellow fever vaccine.

This clonotype is labeled medium-sized (0.01 to 0.1%). The chain is built from TRBV6-1 and TRBJ2-7; D is unresolved. The CDR3 is 15 residues long. Germline V gene lookup returns CDR1 MNHNS and CDR2 SASEGT. V was clipped by 3 bases and J by 5 bases, with 17 bases between them. CDR3 amino acids: CASSDSVQPVHEQYF. The CDR3 DNA sequence: TGTGCCAGCAGTGACAGCGTCCAACCCGTCCACGAGCAGTACTTC.

This clonotype is medium-sized in the sample. The V and J genes are TRBV5-5 and TRBJ1-2, with D hard to call. The CDR3 has 13 amino acids. V lost 0 bases to trimming and J lost 6 bases, with 9 bases between them. The V gene's germline CDR1 is SGHKS and CDR2 YYEKEE (reference sequence). DNA of the CDR3: TGTGCCAGCAGCTTGGGGCAAAGGGATGGCTACACCTTC. Amino acid sequence: CASSLGQRDGYTF.

The table lists this clonotype with many counts. The CDR3 coding sequence is TGTGCCAGCAGCTTAGGCACTATCCGTCGATACAATGAGCAGTTCTTC. It is translated as CASSLGTIRRYNEQFF. The chain combines TRBV7-2 with TRBJ2-1; no clear D. CDR1 and CDR2 (germline): SGHTA, FQGNSA. Trimming left V 1 base short and J 4 bases short, with 14 bases between. The CDR3 covers 16 residues.

This clonotype came up many times. J is TRBJ2-4 and V is TRBV20-1, with unresolved D. The CDR3 sequence is 15 residues long. V lost 6 bases and J lost 0, with 15 bases in between. Germline V gene lookup returns CDR1 DFQATT and CDR2 SNEGSKA (reference sequence). CDR3 region: CSALRRRLAKNIQYF. Written as DNA, the CDR3 is TGCAGTGCACTCCGGCGGCGACTAGCCAAAAACATTCAGTACTTC.

In this sample, this clonotype turned up many times. This chain joins TRBV2 and TRBJ2-7, with TRBD1 matching 7 bases. Germline CDR1 reads SNHLY; CDR2 reads FYNNEI. Unmatched junction bases numbered 11, after V lost 5 bases and J lost 7 bases. The CDR3 spans 14 residues. This chain's CDR3 is CASSTGALSREQYF. The CDR3 DNA reads as TGTGCCAGCAGTACAGGGGCCCTATCGAGGGAGCAGTACTTC.

Ten or more counts support this clonotype. The chain couples TRBV4-3 to TRBJ2-2; 7 bases line up with TRBD2. Germline V gene lookup returns CDR1 LGHNA and CDR2 YSLEER. The trim removed 2 bases at V and 1 base at J, leaving 4 bases unmatched. CDR3 length equals 16 residues. CDR3 DNA sequence: TGCGCCAGCAGCCAAATTCCTAGCGGGAACACCGGGGAGCTGTTTTTT. Protein sequence: CASSQIPSGNTGELFF.

About this clonotype: A read error may produce the germline difference seen at one junction end. The V call is TRBV20-1, the J call TRBJ1-1, with a tentative D call TRBD1 (6 bases). The CDR3 sequence is 16 residues long. Germline V gene lookup returns CDR1 DFQATT and CDR2 SNEGSKA (reference sequence). CDR3 sequence (DNA): TGCTGTGCCAGGGAGCTAGGCAGGGGCTTGAACACTGAAGCTTTCTTT. As protein: CCARELGRGLNTEAFF.

This clonotype is labeled medium-sized. The chain uses TRBV13 and TRBJ2-5; no firm D call. Germline loops: CDR1 PRHDT, CDR2 FYEKMQ (reference sequence). V dropped 3 bases and J dropped 4 bases, with 18 bases sitting between them. The CDR3 has 16 residues. The CDR3 region is CASSFLLCPPRETQYF. CDR3 in DNA: TGTGCCAGCAGCTTCTTGCTCTGCCCCCCTCGAGAGACCCAGTACTTC.

This clonotype was counted ten times or more. The V call is TRBV7-8, the J call TRBJ2-7; the D is unclear. The CDR3 loop spans 11 amino acids. Looked up from germline, CDR1 is SGHVS and CDR2 is FQNEAQ. Between the trimmed V and J ends, which lost 3 bases and 3 bases, there was a span of 3 bases. This chain's CDR3 is CASSLLYEQYF. The DNA for the CDR3 is TGTGCCAGCAGCTTGCTCTACGAGCAGTACTTC. The complete variable domain, with remaining parts taken from reference TRBV7-8 and TRBJ2-7, reads GAGVSQSPRYKVAKRGQDVALRCDPISGHVSLFWYQQALGQGPEFLTYFQNEAQLDKSGLPSDRFFAERPEGSVSTLKIQRTQQEDSAVYLCASSLLYEQYFGPGTRLTVT.

This clonotype is medium-sized by share. This chain connects TRBV6-5 to TRBJ2-5; 11 bases fit TRBD2. The CDR3 has 15 amino acids. Germline trimming cut 2 bases from V and 4 bases from J; bases unmatched to any gene: 3. Germline CDR1 reads MNHEY; CDR2 reads SVGAGI. CDR3 nucleotides: TGTGCCAGCAGTTACATAGCGGGAGGGATAGAGACCCAGTACTTC. It codes for CASSYIAGGIETQYF.

This clonotype was detected many times. The chain recombines TRBV27 with TRBJ2-5; 14 bases map to TRBD2. Germline V gene data show CDR1 as MNHEY and CDR2 as SMNVEV (reference sequence). With 6 bases clipped from V and 6 bases from J, the junction kept 12 bases outside the gene matches. The CDR3 has 17 amino acids. The CDR3: CASSKTTGTSGRKTQYF. The CDR3 DNA reads as TGTGCCAGCAGCAAAACGACCGGGACTAGCGGGAGAAAGACCCAGTACTTC.

This clonotype is medium-sized in the sample. The chain is built from TRBV24-1 and TRBJ2-7; TRBD1 might be the D (6 bases). Trimming took 1 base from V and 4 from J, leaving 7 bases between them. The CDR3 is 13 amino acids. The germline gives CDR1 KGHDR, CDR2 SFDVKD. CDR3 residues: CATSDLQGYEQYF. CDR3 in DNA: TGTGCCACCAGTGATTTACAGGGTTACGAGCAGTACTTC.

The sample holds many counts of this clonotype. The chain joins TRBV20-1 to TRBJ1-1, with 8 positions matching TRBD1. From germline, CDR1 is DFQATT and CDR2 SNEGSKA (reference sequence). CDR3 size: 13 residues. Trimming at V came to 4 bases and at J to 1 base, leaving 2 bases not matched to a gene. CDR3 sequence: CSANQGANTEAFF. The CDR3 region has the DNA TGCAGTGCTAATCAGGGGGCGAACACTGAAGCTTTCTTT.

The table lists this clonotype with a few counts. The rearrangement uses TRBV7-2 and TRBJ2-6; D is unresolved. The CDR3 is made up of 16 amino acids. Trimming left V 0 bases short and J 0 bases short, with 6 bases between. CDR1 and CDR2 (germline): SGHTA, FQGNSA. The CDR3 here is CASSLARNSGANVLTF. The DNA of the CDR3 is TGTGCCAGCAGCTTAGCTCGTAACTCTGGGGCCAACGTCCTGACTTTC.

This clonotype came up many times. The chain is built from TRBV6-1 and TRBJ1-2, with D possibly matching TRBD1 (6 bases). The germline V gene has CDR1 MNHNS and CDR2 SASEGT. The CDR3 length is 18 residues. V was shortened by 6 bases and J by 1 base, with 24 bases between the two germline ends. CDR3 protein: CASRDGPGGGGVNYGYTF. Here the CDR3 DNA reads TGTGCCAGCAGGGACGGCCCTGGCGGAGGGGGAGTTAACTATGGCTACACCTTC.

This clonotype showed up many times. This chain joins TRBV4-3 and TRBJ1-2; perhaps TRBD1 as D (6 bases). The length of the CDR3 is 14 residues. Trimming shortened V by 0 bases and J by 9 bases, and 14 bases separated the two germline ends. Per the germline V gene, CDR1 is LGHNA and CDR2 is YSLEER. The CDR3 DNA reads as TGCGCCAGCAGCCAAGAAACGGGGGGCCTGAGCTACACCTTC. Protein product: CASSQETGGLSYTF.

At least ten counts were recorded for this clonotype. The V call is TRBV7-8, the J call TRBJ2-5, with TRBD1 matching 7 bases. The CDR3 runs 16 residues. Germline V gives CDR1 SGHVS, CDR2 FQNEAQ. J was trimmed by 5 bases and V by 5 bases; bases with no gene match: 14. CDR3 region: CASSHRRKGGLETQYF. The CDR3 DNA reads as TGTGCCAGCAGCCACCGACGTAAAGGGGGCCTGGAGACCCAGTACTTC.

This clonotype is categorized as medium-sized (0.01 to 0.1%). V usage is TRBV4-2 and J usage is TRBJ1-6; 7 positions agree with TRBD1. Unmatched junction bases numbered 11, after V lost 0 bases and J lost 0 bases. Germline V CDR1 and CDR2: LGHNA, YNFKEQ. There are 20 residues in the CDR3. CDR3 nucleotide sequence: TGTGCCAGCAGCCAAGAGGAGGGGGCCGTATTAAGCTCCTATAATTCACCCCTCCACTTT. Residues: CASSQEEGAVLSSYNSPLHF.

In its sample, this clonotype ranks as medium-sized. The junction differs from germline at one of its ends, possibly a read error. CDR3 nucleotides: TGTGCCAGCAGTCAAGAACTGGCACGGGACGAGTCTTGGCCCCAGCATTTT. Encoded protein: CASSQELARDESWPQHF. The rearrangement links TRBV4-2 to TRBJ1-5; D might be TRBD1 (5 bases). In germline, CDR1 is LGHNA, CDR2 YNFKEQ. CDR3 length: 17 amino acids.

By share of the sample, this clonotype is medium-sized. The rearrangement uses TRBV19 and TRBJ2-5; D is undetermined. V shed 6 bases and J shed 2 bases, with 10 bases lying between them. The V gene's germline CDR1 is LNHDA and CDR2 SQIVND (reference sequence). The CDR3 covers 13 residues. The CDR3 coding sequence is TGTGCCAGTAGATCCGAATGGCAAGAGACCCAGTACTTC. Its translation is CASRSEWQETQYF. The whole variable domain, filled in from reference TRBV19 and TRBJ2-5, reads DGGITQSPKYLFRKEGQNVTLSCEQNLNHDAMYWYRQDPGQGLRLIYYSQIVNDFQKGDIAEGYSVSREKKESFPLTVTSAQKNPTAFYLCASRSEWQETQYFGPGTRLLVL.

This clonotype appeared many times. V gene TRBV6-2 or TRBV6-3 combines with J gene TRBJ2-2, with D perhaps TRBD2 (6 bases). The CDR3 is made up of 12 amino acids. Germline-derived CDR1 and CDR2 are MNHEY and SVGEGT. The V end was cut by 8 bases, the J end by 4 bases, with 8 bases between. CDR3 DNA: TGTGCCAGCGAAGCGGGCACCGGGGAGCTGTTTTTT. It is translated as CASEAGTGELFF.

This sequence joins TRBV28 and TRBJ2-7; the D call may be TRBD1 or TRBD2 (5 bases each). Deletions cut 10 bases from V and 5 bases from J, with 18 bases between. CDR3 length: 13 amino acids. Per germline, CDR1 MDHEN and CDR2 SYDVKM. Here the CDR3 reads CATLGDEWNEQYF. CDR3 sequence (DNA): TGTGCCACCCTGGGGGACGAATGGAACGAGCAGTACTTC.

There are many counts of this clonotype. The chain employs TRBV10-3 and TRBJ2-2; a weak D match, TRBD2 (6 bases). V lost 5 bases and J lost 2, with 9 bases in between. The CDR3 runs to 14 residues. CDR1 ENHRY and CDR2 SYGVKD come from the germline V gene. The CDR3 loop reads CAISWRENTGELFF. The CDR3, as DNA: TGTGCCATCAGTTGGAGGGAAAACACCGGGGAGCTGTTTTTT.

This clonotype was seen repeatedly, ten times or more. The CDR3 DNA follows: TGTGCCAGCAGTTACACGCGGGAGTACAATGAGCAGTTCTTC. Translation gives CASSYTREYNEQFF. The chain carries TRBV6-5 and TRBJ2-1, with 7 bases matching TRBD2. The CDR3 runs 14 residues. Looked up from germline, CDR1 is MNHEY and CDR2 is SVGAGI. The junction had 2 bases not matched to a gene; V was cut back by 2 bases and J by 4 bases.

This clonotype was seen many times. This chain connects TRBV5-1 to TRBJ2-1; no definite D call. Germline V gives CDR1 SGHRS, CDR2 YFSETQ. Trimming left V 3 bases short and J 0 bases short, with 10 bases between. The CDR3 has 15 amino acids. The CDR3: CASSSLTVSYNEQFF. CDR3 bases: TGCGCCAGCAGCTCGTTGACCGTCTCCTACAATGAGCAGTTCTTC.

This clonotype has at least ten counts. V usage is TRBV15 and J usage is TRBJ2-1, with 13 bases lining up with TRBD2. After removal of 4 bases from V and 3 bases from J, the junction contained 3 bases not matched to a gene. Germline values: CDR1 LNHNV, CDR2 YYDKDF (reference sequence). The CDR3 is 16 residues long. The CDR3 loop reads CATSKGLAGVYNEQFF. In DNA form, the CDR3 reads TGTGCCACCAGCAAAGGACTAGCGGGAGTCTACAATGAGCAGTTCTTC. Full variable domain (outside the CDR3, taken from reference TRBV15 and TRBJ2-1): DAMVIQNPRYQVTQFGKPVTLSCSQTLNHNVMYWYQQKSSQAPKLLFHYYDKDFNNEADTPDNFQSRRPNTSFCFLDIRSPGLGDTAMYLCATSKGLAGVYNEQFFGPGTRLTVL.

This clonotype was seen many times. The chain joins TRBV27 to TRBJ2-7, with D possibly being TRBD2 (7 bases). Deletions cut 6 bases from V and 4 bases from J, with 13 bases between. Germline lookup yields CDR1 MNHEY and CDR2 SMNVEV (reference sequence). This CDR3 is 13 amino acids long. The CDR3 here is CASRLKGGYEQYF. The CDR3 coding sequence is TGTGCCAGCAGGCTAAAGGGGGGGTACGAGCAGTACTTC.

This clonotype is categorized as medium-sized. This chain joins TRBV12-3 or TRBV12-4 and TRBJ1-1; 8 bases match TRBD1. Trimming at V came to 5 bases and at J to 4 bases, leaving 9 bases not matched to a gene. This CDR3 has 15 residues. The CDR3 loop reads CASSPQDGQGTEAFF. The DNA for the CDR3 is TGTGCCAGCAGTCCCCAAGACGGACAGGGCACTGAAGCTTTCTTT.

A note on this clonotype: This sequence may be a read error, since a much larger clone differs from it by one base. The V gene is TRBV27, the J gene TRBJ1-6; no reliable D call. Germline CDR1 is MNHEY and CDR2 is SMNVEV (reference sequence). The CDR3 has 12 amino acids. The V end was cut by 8 bases, the J end by 11 bases, with 13 bases between. CDR3 protein: CASGLKGPPLHF. CDR3 DNA: TGTGCCAGCGGACTCAAGGGTCCACCCCTCCACTTT.

This clonotype appeared many times. V usage is TRBV5-1 and J usage is TRBJ2-7; D gene ambiguous. CDR3 length equals 14 residues. Germline-derived CDR1 and CDR2 are SGHRS and YFSETQ. V lost 0 bases to trimming and J lost 7 bases, with 14 bases between them. This CDR3 is CASSLGTALTEQYF. The CDR3 region has the DNA TGCGCCAGCAGCTTGGGCACAGCCCTTACAGAGCAGTACTTC.

By proportion, this clonotype is medium-sized. CDR3 DNA: TGCAGTGCTAGCTCCTACACAGATACGCAGTATTTT. Translated: CSASSYTDTQYF. This chain uses TRBV20-1 with TRBJ2-3; D gene uncertain. The CDR3 consists of 12 residues. V was clipped by 3 bases and J by 2 bases, with 6 bases between them. Germline values: CDR1 DFQATT, CDR2 SNEGSKA (reference sequence).